These 30 T cell receptor beta chains came from one sample sequenced in a study of CD8 T cells in ankylosing spondylitis. Study-wide findings and caveats: Blood of patients with ankylosing spondylitis appeared to be characterized by a TCR beta motif of about 8 highly homologous variants.

Which antigens these TCRs recognize remains unknown. TCRdb processed the 5' RACE reads anew with MiXCR; each CDR3 protein has one entry. In the table there are about 540,000 distinct CDR3 sequences, 9.5% to 15% of which are singletons. Sequencing was carried out using blood, either unsorted or a sorted T cell fraction (not recorded which). These receptors originate from a male donor with ankylosing spondylitis.

The V gene is TRBV20-1, the J gene TRBJ1-5; 10 nucleotides line up with TRBD1. The V and J ends lost 3 bases and 7 bases, in that order; junction bases with no gene match: 9. This CDR3 region has 15 residues. The germline CDR1 and CDR2 sequences are DFQATT and SNEGSKA (reference sequence). The CDR3 DNA reads TGCAGTGCTAGGGGGGACAGGGGTGAGAACCAGCCCCAGCATTTT. This encodes CSARGDRGENQPQHF.

This clonotype was counted at least ten times. The chain couples TRBV29-1 to TRBJ2-1, with D possibly matching TRBD2 (5 bases). CDR1 and CDR2 from the germline V gene are SQVTM and ANQGSEA. Deletions cut 4 bases from V and 7 bases from J, with 14 bases between. This CDR3 is 13 amino acids long. The CDR3 sequence is CSVARAVFNEQFF. The CDR3 region has the DNA TGCAGCGTTGCTCGAGCGGTCTTTAATGAGCAGTTCTTC.

Many counts were recorded for this clonotype. The gene calls are TRBV5-5 and TRBJ1-5, with 7 bases aligning to TRBD1. J lost 5 bases, V lost 2 bases, and 7 bases had no gene match. The CDR3 runs 15 residues. Germline CDR1 reads SGHKS; CDR2 reads YYEKEE (reference sequence). CDR3 loop: CASSLLQQGDQPQHF. CDR3 bases: TGTGCCAGCAGCTTATTACAGCAGGGGGATCAGCCCCAGCATTTT.

This clonotype was observed a few times. The chain recombines TRBV5-8 with TRBJ2-5; weak D call: TRBD2 (5 bases). V was pared by 4 bases and J by 3 bases, with 19 bases between. The CDR3 is 16 residues long. Germline V gives CDR1 SGHTS, CDR2 YDEGEE. The CDR3 DNA reads TGTGCCAGCAGCCTAAGCCCGGGTAGGGAGAAAGAGACCCAGTACTTC. Translated: CASSLSPGREKETQYF.

This clonotype was seen more than once but under ten times. CDR3 residues: CASSLVGRRTYEQYF. In DNA form, the CDR3 reads TGCGCCAGCAGCTTGGTCGGCAGGAGAACTTACGAGCAGTACTTC. V usage is TRBV5-1 and J usage is TRBJ2-7; D unclear. V was shortened by 0 bases and J by 4 bases, with 14 bases between the two germline ends. This CDR3 comprises 15 residues. Germline V CDR1 and CDR2: SGHRS, YFSETQ.

The V call is TRBV6-5, the J call TRBJ2-7; 12 bases line up with TRBD2. Germline V gene lookup returns CDR1 MNHEY and CDR2 SVGAGI. The CDR3 runs 15 residues. The J segment lost 3 bases and the V segment lost 5 bases, leaving 5 bases of the junction unmatched. The CDR3 loop reads CASSTGLAGYYEQYF. The CDR3, as DNA: TGTGCCAGCAGTACTGGACTAGCGGGGTACTACGAGCAGTACTTC.

The chain carries TRBV10-3 and TRBJ1-1; 10 nucleotides match TRBD1. V was clipped by 4 bases and J by 3 bases; unmatched bases: 2. CDR1 is ENHRY, CDR2 SYGVKD, per germline. This CDR3 has 14 amino acids. CDR3 DNA sequence: TGTGCCATCAGTGGGACAGGGGGAGACACTGAAGCTTTCTTT. Its translation is CAISGTGGDTEAFF.

This clonotype was counted between two and nine times. DNA of the CDR3: TGTGCCAGCAGTTCAGCAGGGATCTATGGCTACACCTTC. Protein product: CASSSAGIYGYTF. V and J are TRBV12-3 or TRBV12-4 and TRBJ1-2, with D possibly TRBD1 on 5 matching bases. V was clipped by 4 bases and J by 4 bases, with 10 bases between them. The CDR3 totals 13 residues.

This clonotype came up a few times. The rearrangement joins TRBV20-1 to TRBJ1-2; D perhaps matches TRBD1 (5 bases). Germline CDR1 and CDR2: DFQATT and SNEGSKA (reference sequence). CDR3 length equals 14 residues. Trimming removed 1 base at V and 5 bases at J, with 14 bases between. The CDR3 reads CSARALPGGYGYTF. The DNA for the CDR3 is TGCAGTGCTAGAGCTCTCCCCGGGGGATATGGCTACACCTTC.

This clonotype has more than one count but fewer than ten. V usage is TRBV18 and J usage is TRBJ2-7; 9 bases are a match to TRBD2. CDR3 size: 15 residues. The germline CDR1 and CDR2 sequences are KGHSH and LQKENI. The junction had 9 bases not matched to a gene; V was cut back by 3 bases and J by 6 bases. The CDR3 bases are TGTGCCAGCTCACCGAAAGTTAGCGGGAGACTCGAGCAGTACTTC. Its translation: CASSPKVSGRLEQYF.

The genes are TRBV19 and TRBJ2-2; TRBD1 is a possible D gene (6 bases). CDR3 length: 14 residues. The germline CDR1 and CDR2 sequences are LNHDA and SQIVND (reference sequence). Trimming took 6 bases from V and 3 from J, leaving 11 bases between them. CDR3 DNA sequence: TGTGCCAGTAGCTGGGACATCCACACCGGGGAGCTGTTTTTT. This codes for CASSWDIHTGELFF.

This clonotype came up a few times. The chain has TRBV3-1 and TRBJ1-1; the D is unclear. The CDR3 totals 12 residues. The V and J ends lost 1 base and 11 bases respectively, with 11 bases between them. Germline V gives CDR1 LGHDT, CDR2 YNNKEL (reference sequence). This CDR3 reads CASSQGGAVAFF. In DNA, the CDR3 is TGTGCCAGCAGCCAAGGGGGAGCAGTCGCTTTCTTT.

Points on this clonotype: An end of the junction differs from the germline gene, which may be a read error. The rearrangement joins TRBV11-2 to TRBJ1-1; unclear D gene. Germline CDR1 SGHAT, CDR2 FQNNGV. This CDR3 region has 14 residues. The CDR3 region is CDSSLRTVDTEAFF. In nucleotides, the CDR3 is TGTGACAGCAGCTTGAGAACTGTGGACACTGAAGCTTTCTTT.

The table lists this clonotype with a few counts. The chain is built from TRBV2 and TRBJ2-7, with TRBD2 matching 7 bases. The germline CDR1 and CDR2 sequences are SNHLY and FYNNEI. J was trimmed by 6 bases and V by 8 bases; bases with no gene match: 13. The CDR3 runs to 14 residues. CDR3 in amino acids: CASGKELTGGEQYF. CDR3 nucleotides: TGTGCCAGCGGAAAGGAACTCACGGGGGGCGAGCAGTACTTC.

This clonotype was recorded at least ten times. This chain connects TRBV25-1 to TRBJ2-5, with D possibly being TRBD1 (7 bases). Germline assignment: CDR1 MGHDK and CDR2 SYGVNS. The CDR3 is 16 residues long. The V gene lost 2 bases and the J gene lost 0 bases, with 13 bases spanning the gap. CDR3 bases: TGTGCCAGCAGTGAAGGCGGGACAGCCAACCAAGAGACCCAGTACTTC. It codes for CASSEGGTANQETQYF. Supplemented by reference TRBV25-1 and TRBJ2-5, the full variable domain reads EADIYQTPRYLVIGTGKKITLECSQTMGHDKMYWYQQDPGMELHLIHYSYGVNSTEKGDLSSESTVSRIRTEHFPLTLESARPSHTSQYLCASSEGGTANQETQYFGPGTRLLVL.

A few counts support this clonotype. This sequence joins TRBV11-2 and TRBJ2-4; D is uncertain. Germline V gives CDR1 SGHAT, CDR2 FQNNGV. V shed 5 bases and J shed 4 bases, with 15 bases lying between them. This CDR3 region has 15 residues. This CDR3 reads CASSPAGGSKNIQYF. The DNA for the CDR3 is TGTGCCAGCAGCCCAGCAGGCGGTTCTAAAAACATTCAGTACTTC.

This clonotype was seen at least ten times. The gene calls are TRBV11-2 and TRBJ1-1, with D possibly matching TRBD1 (5 bases). V lost 2 bases and J lost 5, with 15 bases in between. Germline V lookup: CDR1 SGHAT, CDR2 FQNNGV. This CDR3 is 15 amino acids long. CDR3 amino acids: CASSLRGGAGTEAFF. CDR3 bases: TGTGCCAGCAGCTTACGGGGGGGTGCGGGGACTGAAGCTTTCTTT.

The V call is TRBV15, the J call TRBJ2-1, with D unresolved. Germline CDR1 and CDR2: LNHNV and YYDKDF (reference sequence). V was pared by 0 bases and J by 0 bases, with 18 bases between. The CDR3 is made up of 19 amino acids. CDR3 DNA: TGTGCCACCAGCAGAGATCCCCACTTTCCCGATAGCTCCTACAATGAGCAGTTCTTC. Residues: CATSRDPHFPDSSYNEQFF.

There are a few counts of this clonotype. The chain joins TRBV5-5 to TRBJ1-1; 7 positions match TRBD1. The length of the CDR3 is 15 residues. Germline V gene lookup returns CDR1 SGHKS and CDR2 YYEKEE (reference sequence). V trimming: 4 bases; J trimming: 4 bases; junction bases outside the gene matches: 10. The CDR3 sequence: CASSVNRGGGTEAFF. CDR3 coding DNA: TGTGCCAGCAGCGTCAACAGGGGAGGAGGCACTGAAGCTTTCTTT.

This clonotype was recorded a few times. The J gene is TRBJ1-1, the V gene TRBV5-5, with TRBD1 matching 9 bases. After removal of 4 bases from V and 7 bases from J, the junction contained 2 bases not matched to a gene. Per the germline V gene, CDR1 is SGHKS and CDR2 is YYEKEE (reference sequence). The CDR3 runs 12 residues. This chain's CDR3 is CASSRGQGEAFF. CDR3 nucleotide sequence: TGTGCCAGCAGCCGGGGACAGGGTGAAGCTTTCTTT.

This clonotype has at least ten counts. The chain links TRBV20-1 to TRBJ1-2, with D possibly matching TRBD1 (5 bases). V was cut by 1 base and J by 8 bases, with 14 bases left in between. The CDR3 is made up of 13 amino acids. Per germline, CDR1 DFQATT and CDR2 SNEGSKA (reference sequence). In DNA form, the CDR3 reads TGCAGTGCTAGAGCAACAGGAACGGGAGGCTACACCTTC. Protein: CSARATGTGGYTF.

This chain joins TRBV30 and TRBJ1-1; no definite D call. Trimming took 5 bases from V and 1 from J, leaving 14 bases between them. This CDR3 comprises 14 residues. In germline, CDR1 is GTSNPN, CDR2 SVGIG (reference sequence). In nucleotides, the CDR3 is TGTGCCTGGCGCCGCCGAGTCGGGAACACTGAAGCTTTCTTT. Its translation: CAWRRRVGNTEAFF. Full variable domain (rest looked up from reference TRBV30 and TRBJ1-1): SQTIHQWPATLVQPVGSPLSLECTVEGTSNPNLYWYRQAAGRGLQLLFYSVGIGQISSEVPQNLSASRPQDRQFILSSKKLLLSDSGFYLCAWRRRVGNTEAFFGQGTRLTVV.

The sample holds a few counts of this clonotype. The chain joins TRBV12-3 or TRBV12-4 to TRBJ1-5, with 7 bases fitting TRBD1. The CDR3 is 15 residues long. V was clipped by 0 bases and J by 9 bases; unmatched bases: 8. The CDR3 spells CASSLAGGGDGPQHF. The CDR3 nucleotides are TGTGCCAGCAGTTTAGCAGGGGGCGGGGATGGGCCCCAGCATTTT.

The chain is built from TRBV3-1 and TRBJ2-2; a weak D match, TRBD1 (5 bases). Germline values: CDR1 LGHDT, CDR2 YNNKEL (reference sequence). V was cut by 1 base and J by 1 base, with 13 bases left in between. This CDR3 has 17 amino acids. CDR3 bases: TGTGCCAGCAGCCAAGCCGTCGGACACTGGAACACCGGGGAGCTGTTTTTT. This gives the protein CASSQAVGHWNTGELFF.

This chain uses TRBV5-6 with TRBJ2-7; D is uncertain. Germline assignment: CDR1 SGHDT and CDR2 YYEEEE. V dropped 4 bases and J dropped 0 bases, with 11 bases sitting between them. The CDR3 extends over 14 amino acids. Here the CDR3 DNA reads TGTGCCAGCAGCCCTGGACGCTTCTCCTACGAGCAGTACGTC. Its translation: CASSPGRFSYEQYV.

The J gene is TRBJ2-3, the V gene TRBV4-1; D ambiguous. This CDR3 spans 14 amino acids. Germline V lookup: CDR1 MGHRA, CDR2 YSYEKL. V lost 5 bases and J lost 2, with 11 bases in between. The CDR3 region has the DNA TGCGCCAGCAGCGACCCCAGAGCCACAGATACGCAGTATTTT. It specifies CASSDPRATDTQYF.

In its sample, this clonotype was seen many times. This chain uses TRBV11-2 with TRBJ2-7; D is undetermined. The CDR3 consists of 12 residues. Trimming stripped 2 bases from V and 2 bases from J, with 4 bases between. Per the germline V gene, CDR1 is SGHAT and CDR2 is FQNNGV. CDR3 nucleotides: TGTGCCAGCAGCTTAAGACCCTACGAGCAGTACTTC. It translates to CASSLRPYEQYF.

This clonotype was recorded a few times. The CDR3 DNA reads as TGTGCCAGCAGTGAAGCGGGGCTGGGAAGCAATCAGCCCCAGCATTTT. Translating gives CASSEAGLGSNQPQHF. The V call is TRBV2, the J call TRBJ1-5, with D perhaps TRBD1 (5 bases). Trimming removed 0 bases at V and 1 base at J, with 10 bases between. The CDR3 runs to 16 residues. CDR1 is SNHLY and CDR2 is FYNNEI in the germline V gene.

The sample holds a few counts of this clonotype. J is TRBJ2-1 and V is TRBV7-6; D may be TRBD2 (6 bases). CDR3 length equals 15 residues. V gave up 5 bases and J gave up 7 bases, with 18 bases separating them. CDR1 and CDR2 from the germline V gene are SGHVS and FNYEAQ. The CDR3 DNA reads TGTGCCAGCAGCCCCCTCACCTATCGGGGGAATGAGCAGTTCTTC. Encoded protein: CASSPLTYRGNEQFF.

This clonotype has a count of ten or more. The chain combines TRBV5-1 with TRBJ2-3; TRBD2 aligns across 9 bases. The ends lost 2 bases at V and 3 bases at J; junction bases unmatched: 4. Germline CDR1 and CDR2: SGHRS and YFSETQ. The CDR3 is made up of 15 amino acids. The CDR3 DNA sequence: TGCGCCAGCAGCTTCGGACTAGCGACAACAGATACGCAGTATTTT. Translation: CASSFGLATTDTQYF.